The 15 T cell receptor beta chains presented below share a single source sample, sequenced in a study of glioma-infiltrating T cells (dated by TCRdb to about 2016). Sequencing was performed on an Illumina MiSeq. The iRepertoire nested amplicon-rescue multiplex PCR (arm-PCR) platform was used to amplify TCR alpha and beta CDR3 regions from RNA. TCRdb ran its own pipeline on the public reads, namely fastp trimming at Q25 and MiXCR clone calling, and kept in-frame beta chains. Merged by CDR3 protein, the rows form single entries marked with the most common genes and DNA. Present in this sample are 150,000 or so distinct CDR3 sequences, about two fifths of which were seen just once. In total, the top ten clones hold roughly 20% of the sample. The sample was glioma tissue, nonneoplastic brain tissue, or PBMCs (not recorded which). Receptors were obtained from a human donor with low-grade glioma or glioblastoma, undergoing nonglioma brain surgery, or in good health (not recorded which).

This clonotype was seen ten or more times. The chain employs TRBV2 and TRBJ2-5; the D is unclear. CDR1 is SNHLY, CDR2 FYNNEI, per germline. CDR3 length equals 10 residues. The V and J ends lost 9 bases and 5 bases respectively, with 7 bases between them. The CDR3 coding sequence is TGTGCCAGTCAACTTGAGACCCAGTACTTC. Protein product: CASQLETQYF.

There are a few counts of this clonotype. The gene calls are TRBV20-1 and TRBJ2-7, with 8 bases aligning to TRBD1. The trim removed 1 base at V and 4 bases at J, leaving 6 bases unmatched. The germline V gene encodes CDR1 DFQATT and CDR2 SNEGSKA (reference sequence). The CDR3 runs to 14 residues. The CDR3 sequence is CSARAAGGTYEQYF. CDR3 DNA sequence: TGCAGTGCTAGAGCGGCAGGGGGCACGTACGAGCAGTACTTC.

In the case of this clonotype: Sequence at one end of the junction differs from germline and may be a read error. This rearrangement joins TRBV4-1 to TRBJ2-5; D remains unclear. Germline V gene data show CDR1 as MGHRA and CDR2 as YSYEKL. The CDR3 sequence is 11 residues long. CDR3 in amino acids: CASNQRETQYF. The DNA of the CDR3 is TGCGCCAGCAACCAACGAGAGACCCAGTACTTC.

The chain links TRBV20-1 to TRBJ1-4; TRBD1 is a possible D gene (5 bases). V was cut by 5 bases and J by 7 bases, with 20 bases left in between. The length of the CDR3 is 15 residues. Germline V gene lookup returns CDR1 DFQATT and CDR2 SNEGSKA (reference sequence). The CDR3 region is CSAPTGTAVGEKLFF. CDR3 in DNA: TGCAGTGCTCCGACCGGGACTGCAGTAGGTGAAAAACTGTTTTTT.

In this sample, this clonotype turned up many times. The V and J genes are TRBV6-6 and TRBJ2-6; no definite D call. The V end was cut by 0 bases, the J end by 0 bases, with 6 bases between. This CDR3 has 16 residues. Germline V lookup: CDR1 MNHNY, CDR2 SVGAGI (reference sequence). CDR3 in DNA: TGTGCCAGCAGTTACTCAGGTAACTCTGGGGCCAACGTCCTGACTTTC. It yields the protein CASSYSGNSGANVLTF.

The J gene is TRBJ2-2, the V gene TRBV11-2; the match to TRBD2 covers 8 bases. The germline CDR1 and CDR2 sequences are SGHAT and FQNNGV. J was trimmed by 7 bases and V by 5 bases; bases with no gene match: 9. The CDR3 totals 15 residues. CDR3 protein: CASSAPGLGSGELFF. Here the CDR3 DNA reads TGTGCCAGCAGCGCGCCGGGACTAGGGAGCGGGGAGCTGTTTTTT.

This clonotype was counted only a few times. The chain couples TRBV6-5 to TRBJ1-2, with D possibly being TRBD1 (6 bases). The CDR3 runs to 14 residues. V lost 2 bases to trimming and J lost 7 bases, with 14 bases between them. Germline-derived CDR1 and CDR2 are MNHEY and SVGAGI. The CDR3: CASSYETGAPGYTF. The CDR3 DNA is TGTGCCAGCAGTTACGAGACGGGGGCGCCTGGCTACACCTTC.

This CDR3 reads CSARAFGQSNQPQHF. The CDR3 nucleotides are TGCAGTGCTAGAGCATTCGGGCAGAGCAATCAGCCCCAGCATTTT. The chain is built from TRBV20-1 and TRBJ1-5; no clear D gene. In germline, CDR1 is DFQATT, CDR2 SNEGSKA (reference sequence). V was cut by 1 base and J by 1 base, with 11 bases left in between. CDR3 length equals 15 residues.

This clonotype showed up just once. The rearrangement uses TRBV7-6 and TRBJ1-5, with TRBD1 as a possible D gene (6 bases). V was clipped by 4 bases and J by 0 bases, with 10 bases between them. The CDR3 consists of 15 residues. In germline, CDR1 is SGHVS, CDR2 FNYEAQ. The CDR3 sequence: CASSWTADSNQPQHF. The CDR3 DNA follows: TGTGCCAGCAGCTGGACAGCAGATAGCAATCAGCCCCAGCATTTT.

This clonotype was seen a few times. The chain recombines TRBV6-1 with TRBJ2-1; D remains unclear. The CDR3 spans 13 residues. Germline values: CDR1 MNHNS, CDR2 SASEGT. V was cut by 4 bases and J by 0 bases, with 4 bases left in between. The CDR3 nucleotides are TGTGCCAGCAGTGTGGGCTCCTACAATGAGCAGTTCTTC. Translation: CASSVGSYNEQFF.

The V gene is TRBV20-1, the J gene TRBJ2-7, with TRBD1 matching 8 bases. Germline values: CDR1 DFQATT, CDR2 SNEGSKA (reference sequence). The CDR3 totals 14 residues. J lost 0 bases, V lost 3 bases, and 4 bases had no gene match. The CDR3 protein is CSASGTGHSYEQYF. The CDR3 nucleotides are TGCAGTGCTAGTGGGACAGGACACTCCTACGAGCAGTACTTC.

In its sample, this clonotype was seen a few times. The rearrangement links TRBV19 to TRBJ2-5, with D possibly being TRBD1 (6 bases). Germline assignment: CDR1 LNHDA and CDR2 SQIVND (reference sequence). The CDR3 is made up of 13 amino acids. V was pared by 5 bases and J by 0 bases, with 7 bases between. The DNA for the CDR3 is TGTGCCAGTAGTCGACAGGACCAAGAGACCCAGTACTTC. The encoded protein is CASSRQDQETQYF.

The CDR3 here is CASSLAYGYTF. The CDR3 DNA sequence: TGTGCCAGCAGTTTGGCCTATGGCTACACCTTC. The rearrangement joins TRBV28 to TRBJ1-2; D gene unclear. The CDR3 is 11 amino acids. Germline CDR1 reads MDHEN; CDR2 reads SYDVKM. V was trimmed by 3 bases and J by 4 bases, leaving 3 bases between them.

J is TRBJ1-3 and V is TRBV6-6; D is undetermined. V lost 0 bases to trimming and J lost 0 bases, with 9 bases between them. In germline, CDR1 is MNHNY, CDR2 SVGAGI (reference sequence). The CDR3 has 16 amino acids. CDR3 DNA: TGTGCCAGCAGTTACTCGGGCGATACCTCTGGAAACACCATATATTTT. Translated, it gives CASSYSGDTSGNTIYF.

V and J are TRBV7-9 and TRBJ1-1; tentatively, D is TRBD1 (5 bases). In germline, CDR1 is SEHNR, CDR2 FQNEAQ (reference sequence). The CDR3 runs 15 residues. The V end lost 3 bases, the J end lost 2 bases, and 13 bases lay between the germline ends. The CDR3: CASSFRAMGNTEAFF. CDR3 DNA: TGTGCCAGCAGCTTCAGGGCCATGGGAAACACTGAAGCTTTCTTT.